The 21 T cell receptor beta chains in this list originate from one sample, sequenced in a study of OX40 agonist ivuxolimab in advanced cancers. Receptor libraries were prepared by the immunoSEQ multiplex PCR assay. Held by TCRdb, this immuneACCESS table contains in-frame sequences only and omits some clones. Under half of the omission traces to an unresolved V gene where checked; the cause of the rest is unknown. The sample table records 70,000 or so clones; around 87% of these occur just once. Together, the top ten hold about 0.94% of the sample. The specimen was CD4+ or CD8+ T cells sorted from blood, collected in a trial of the OX40 agonist ivuxolimab. The receptors originated from an adult with an advanced solid tumor such as melanoma, head and neck, liver or kidney cancer.

This clone was found once. The chain recombines TRBV25-1 with TRBJ2-7, with D possibly matching TRBD2 (5 bases). CDR3 length: 14 amino acids. CDR1 and CDR2 (germline): MGHDK, SYGVNS. Deletions cut 1 base from V and 4 bases from J, with 11 bases between. The CDR3 nucleotides read TGTGCCAGCAGTGAATGGGCGGGTAATTACGAGCAGTACTTC. Its translation: CASSEWAGNYEQYF.

This chain uses TRBV28 with TRBJ2-5; no firm D call. The J call may be faulty, since TRBJ2-7 better matches the DNA end. CDR3 size: 12 residues. Germline assignment: CDR1 MDHEN and CDR2 SYDVKM. The CDR3 loop is CASTLGAYEQYF. In DNA, the CDR3 is TGTGCCAGCACCTTGGGCGCCTACGAGCAGTACTTC.

This clone was seen once. V and J are TRBV10-3 and TRBJ1-1, with a weak D call TRBD1 (5 bases). This CDR3 is 12 amino acids long. Germline loops: CDR1 ENHRY, CDR2 SYGVKD. V lost 2 bases, J lost 6 bases, and 7 bases lay in between. This chain's CDR3 is CAISEQGSEAFF. As DNA, the CDR3 is TGTGCCATCAGTGAGCAGGGTTCTGAAGCTTTCTTT.

J is TRBJ2-5 and V is TRBV20-1, with D perhaps matching TRBD1 or TRBD2 (5 bases each). CDR3 length: 11 residues. V lost 7 bases to trimming and J lost 2 bases, with 8 bases between them. Germline V gene lookup returns CDR1 DFQATT and CDR2 SNEGSKA (reference sequence). CDR3 loop: CSGGEQETQYF. The CDR3 DNA follows: TGCAGTGGAGGGGAACAAGAGACCCAGTACTTC.

The rearrangement links TRBV29-1 to TRBJ2-2, with 7 bases matching TRBD2. The V segment lost 5 bases and the J segment 8 bases; nucleotides outside the gene matches: 2. The CDR3 runs to 11 residues. Germline CDR1 is SQVTM and CDR2 is ANQGSEA. The CDR3 DNA reads TGCAGCGTTAGCGGGGTAGGGGAGCTGTTTTTT. This translates into CSVSGVGELFF.

In its sample, this clone was seen once. The V and J genes are TRBV2 and TRBJ2-7; the D gene is possibly TRBD1 (6 bases). The V end lost 7 bases, the J end lost 2 bases, and 18 bases lay between the germline ends. This CDR3 has 15 amino acids. CDR1 SNHLY and CDR2 FYNNEI come from the germline V gene. Here the CDR3 reads CASKFGDTAAYEQYF. CDR3 coding DNA: TGTGCCAGCAAATTCGGGGACACAGCTGCCTACGAGCAGTACTTC.

This clone has just one count. J is TRBJ1-1 and V is TRBV11-2; D not resolved. V lost 5 bases, J lost 3 bases, and 10 bases lay in between. The CDR3 has 13 residues. CDR1 and CDR2 from the germline V gene are SGHAT and FQNNGV. The chain's CDR3 is CASSRTPDTEAFF. Written as DNA, the CDR3 is TGTGCCAGCAGCCGTACCCCGGACACTGAAGCTTTCTTT. The entire variable domain, with the rest obtained from reference TRBV11-2 and TRBJ1-1, is as follows: EAGVAQSPRYKIIEKRQSVAFWCNPISGHATLYWYQQILGQGPKLLIQFQNNGVVDDSQLPKDRFSAERLKGVDSTLKIQPAKLEDSAVYLCASSRTPDTEAFFGQGTRLTVV.

The chain carries TRBV6-5 and TRBJ1-1, with D hard to call. Germline loops: CDR1 MNHEY, CDR2 SVGAGI. The V end lost 0 bases, the J end lost 0 bases, and 5 bases lay between the germline ends. The CDR3 is made up of 14 amino acids. The CDR3 DNA is TGTGCCAGCAGTTACTCCGGTATGAACACTGAAGCTTTCTTT. Its translation: CASSYSGMNTEAFF.

The chain joins TRBV1 to TRBJ2-1; the DNA was not used to check the table's D call, TRBD2. TRBV1 represents a pseudogene. The length of the CDR3 is 15 residues. CDR3 in DNA: TGCACCAGCAGCCAAGAGGGGGGAATCTACAATGAGCAGTTCTTC. Encoded protein: CTSSQEGGIYNEQFF.

This clone showed up just a few times. The rearrangement links TRBV6-6 to TRBJ2-1, with 10 positions matching TRBD2. Germline-derived CDR1 and CDR2 are MNHNY and SVGAGI (reference sequence). The CDR3 is 15 residues long. J was trimmed by 6 bases and V by 7 bases; bases with no gene match: 9. The CDR3 region has the DNA TGTGCCAGCAACCCGATAGCGGGAGGATCCAATGAGCAGTTCTTC. It specifies CASNPIAGGSNEQFF.

This clone was found once. The V and J genes are TRBV5-1 and TRBJ2-2, with 9 positions matching TRBD2. The V gene end was trimmed by 4 bases and the J gene end by 3 bases; junction bases not matched to a gene: 1. Germline V gives CDR1 SGHRS, CDR2 YFSETQ. This CDR3 region has 14 residues. This CDR3 is CASSIAGDTGELFF. DNA for the CDR3: TGCGCCAGCAGCATAGCGGGAGACACCGGGGAGCTGTTTTTT.

This chain connects TRBV19 to TRBJ1-1; the match to TRBD1 covers 10 bases. Looked up from germline, CDR1 is LNHDA and CDR2 is SQIVND (reference sequence). CDR3 size: 15 residues. The trim removed 5 bases at V and 1 base at J, leaving 4 bases unmatched. The CDR3 reads CASSFRDRGNTEAFF. Here the CDR3 DNA reads TGTGCCAGTAGTTTTCGGGACAGGGGGAACACTGAAGCTTTCTTT.

This chain joins TRBV4-2 and TRBJ2-7; possible D gene TRBD2, 5 bases. CDR3 length: 14 amino acids. Trimming left V 1 base short and J 3 bases short, with 10 bases between. Germline V gives CDR1 LGHNA, CDR2 YNFKEQ. The CDR3 DNA reads as TGTGCCAGCAGCCAAGGTGCCGGGGACTACGAGCAGTACTTC. It yields the protein CASSQGAGDYEQYF.

This rearrangement joins TRBV18 to TRBJ2-7, with 8 bases fitting TRBD2. Germline CDR1 is KGHSH and CDR2 is LQKENI. V shed 6 bases and J 2 bases; nucleotides not matched to a gene: 6. The CDR3 sequence is 14 residues long. The CDR3 nucleotides are TGTGCCAGCTCCTATGGGACTAGGGCCTACGAGCAGTACTTC. It codes for CASSYGTRAYEQYF.

The chain recombines TRBV19 with TRBJ2-4; weak D call: TRBD2 (5 bases). Between the trimmed V and J ends, which lost 3 bases and 7 bases, there was a span of 10 bases. The CDR3 contains 13 residues. Per the germline V gene, CDR1 is LNHDA and CDR2 is SQIVND (reference sequence). The CDR3 region is CASSITGKNIQYF. Here the CDR3 DNA reads TGTGCCAGTAGTATTACGGGAAAGAACATTCAGTACTTC.

The V and J genes are TRBV2 and TRBJ1-3, with D hard to call. V was pared by 4 bases and J by 0 bases, with 10 bases between. Germline V lookup: CDR1 SNHLY, CDR2 FYNNEI. The CDR3 totals 15 residues. In nucleotides, the CDR3 is TGTGCCAGCAGTGTTCGGAGGATCTCTGGAAACACCATATATTTT. Amino acids: CASSVRRISGNTIYF.

The rearrangement uses TRBV28 and TRBJ1-2; 8 positions match TRBD1. V trimming: 9 bases; J trimming: 2 bases; junction bases outside the gene matches: 5. Germline values: CDR1 MDHEN, CDR2 SYDVKM. The CDR3 spans 13 residues. The CDR3 region has the DNA TGTGCCAGTTGGGACAGGCGGAACTATGGCTACACCTTC. The encoded protein is CASWDRRNYGYTF.

The chain links TRBV25-1 to TRBJ1-4; tentatively, D is TRBD1 (5 bases). The CDR3 length is 14 residues. Trimming removed 4 bases from V and 7 bases from J, with 13 bases in between. Germline assignment: CDR1 MGHDK and CDR2 SYGVNS. The CDR3 coding sequence is TGTGCCAGCAGTGTTCCAGGGTTGGCTGAAAAACTGTTTTTT. It codes for CASSVPGLAEKLFF.

The V gene is TRBV7-2, the J gene TRBJ1-6, with a weak D call TRBD1 (6 bases). This CDR3 contains 15 residues. Germline values: CDR1 SGHTA, CDR2 FQGNSA. V dropped 5 bases and J dropped 0 bases, with 8 bases sitting between them. CDR3 coding DNA: TGTGCCAGCAGCACACAGGGCTCCTATAATTCACCCCTCCACTTT. This codes for CASSTQGSYNSPLHF.

V gene TRBV7-9 combines with J gene TRBJ2-3; the D gene is possibly TRBD2 (5 bases). The CDR3 runs 16 residues. The germline gives CDR1 SEHNR, CDR2 FQNEAQ (reference sequence). V was shortened by 4 bases and J by 2 bases, with 16 bases between the two germline ends. The CDR3 sequence: CASSSGVARVTDTQYF. Written as DNA, the CDR3 is TGTGCCAGCAGCTCCGGGGTAGCGCGCGTCACAGATACGCAGTATTTT.

The J gene is TRBJ2-2, the V gene TRBV18; D may be TRBD1 or TRBD2 (6 bases each). The V end was cut by 1 base, the J end by 3 bases, with 12 bases between. CDR3 length equals 16 residues. The germline V gene has CDR1 KGHSH and CDR2 LQKENI. The CDR3 DNA reads TGTGCCAGCTCACCACTCACGGGGGCGGACACCGGGGAGCTGTTTTTT. This translates into CASSPLTGADTGELFF.